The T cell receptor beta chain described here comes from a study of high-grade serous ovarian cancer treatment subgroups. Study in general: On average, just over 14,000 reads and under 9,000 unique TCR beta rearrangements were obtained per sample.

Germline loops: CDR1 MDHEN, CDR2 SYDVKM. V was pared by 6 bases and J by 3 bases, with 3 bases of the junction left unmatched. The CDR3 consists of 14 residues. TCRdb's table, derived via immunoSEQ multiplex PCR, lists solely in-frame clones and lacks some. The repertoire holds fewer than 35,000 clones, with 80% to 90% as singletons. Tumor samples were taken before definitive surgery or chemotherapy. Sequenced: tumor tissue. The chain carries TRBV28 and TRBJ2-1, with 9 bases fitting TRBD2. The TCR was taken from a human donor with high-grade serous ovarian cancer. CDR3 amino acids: CASRLAGNYNEQFF. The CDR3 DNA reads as TGTGCCAGCAGGCTAGCGGGGAACTACAATGAGCAGTTCTTC.